This T cell receptor beta chain was captured by sequencing in a study of metastatic and nonmetastatic thyroid tumors. In the study overall: Patients with malignant and benign thyroid disease provided blood and tumor or nodule tissue, whose repertoires were compared.

Findings and limits, study-wide: A significant increase in TCR beta diversity was reportedly seen in malignant thyroid tumors relative to benign nodules, in blood and tumor.

TCRdb re-called the PCR reads through MiXCR. This repertoire shows 4,500 to 5,500 clones, 30% to 35% found once; its top ten account for roughly 28%. Nobody among the patients had been given any treatment before thyroid surgery. The CDR3 totals 17 residues. The V gene's germline CDR1 is ENHRY and CDR2 SYGVKD. The V end lost 6 bases, the J end lost 8 bases, and 26 bases lay between the germline ends. A note on this clone: Its antigen remains unidentified.

This TCR was sampled from a male donor with papillary thyroid cancer or a benign thyroid nodule (not recorded which). Some clones in this sample may be carry-over from other donors' samples. The chain has TRBV10-3 and TRBJ2-1; D is perhaps TRBD2 (5 bases). The sequenced sample was adjacent normal tissue. CDR3 sequence reads: CAIRDPLTSQRGDEQFF. CDR3 nucleotides: TGTGCCATCAGAGACCCACTCACTAGTCAACGAGGCGATGAGCAGTTCTTC.